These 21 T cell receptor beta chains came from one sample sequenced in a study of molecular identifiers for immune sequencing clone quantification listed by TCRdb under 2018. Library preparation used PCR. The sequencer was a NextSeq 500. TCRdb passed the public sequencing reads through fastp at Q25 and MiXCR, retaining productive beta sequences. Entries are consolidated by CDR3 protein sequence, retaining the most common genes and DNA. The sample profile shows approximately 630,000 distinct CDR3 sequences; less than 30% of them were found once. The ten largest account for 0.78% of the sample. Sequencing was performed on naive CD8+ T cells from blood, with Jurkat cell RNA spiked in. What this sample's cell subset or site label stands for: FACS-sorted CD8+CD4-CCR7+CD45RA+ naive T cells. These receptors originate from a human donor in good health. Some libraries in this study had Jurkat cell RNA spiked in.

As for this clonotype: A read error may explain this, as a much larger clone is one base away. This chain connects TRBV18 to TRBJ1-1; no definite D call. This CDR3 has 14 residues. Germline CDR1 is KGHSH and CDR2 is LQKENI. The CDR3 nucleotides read TGTGCCAGCTCACCACCCAGGCCTAACACTGAAGTTTTCTTT. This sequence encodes CASSPPRPNTEVFF.

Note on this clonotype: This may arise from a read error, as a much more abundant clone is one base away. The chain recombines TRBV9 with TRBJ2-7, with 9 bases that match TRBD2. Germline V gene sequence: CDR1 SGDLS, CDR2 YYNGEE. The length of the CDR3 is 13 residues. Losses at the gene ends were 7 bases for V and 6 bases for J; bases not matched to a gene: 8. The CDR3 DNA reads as TGTGCCAGCCGCCCAAGCGGGGGGCCCGAGCAGTACTTC. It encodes CASRPSGGPEQYF.

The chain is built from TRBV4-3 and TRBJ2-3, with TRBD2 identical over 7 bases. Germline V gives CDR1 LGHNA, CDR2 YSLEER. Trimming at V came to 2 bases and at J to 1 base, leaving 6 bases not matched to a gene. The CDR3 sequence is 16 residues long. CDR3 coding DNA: TGCGCCAGCAGCCAAACACCCGCGGGGGGCACAGATACGCAGTATTTT. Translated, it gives CASSQTPAGGTDTQYF.

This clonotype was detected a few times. CDR3 bases: TGCAGTGCTAGAGATGTCCGACAGGGGTGGACCCAGTACTTC. This gives the protein CSARDVRQGWTQYF. The V gene is TRBV20-1, the J gene TRBJ2-5; 8 bases match TRBD1. The CDR3 runs 14 residues. The germline gives CDR1 DFQATT, CDR2 SNEGSKA (reference sequence). V lost 0 bases to trimming and J lost 7 bases; unmatched junction nucleotides: 7.

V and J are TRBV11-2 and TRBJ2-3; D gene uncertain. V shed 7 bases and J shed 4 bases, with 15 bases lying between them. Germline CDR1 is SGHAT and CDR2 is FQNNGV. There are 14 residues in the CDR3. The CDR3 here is CASNLPPGADTQYF. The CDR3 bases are TGTGCCAGCAACCTACCCCCAGGCGCAGATACGCAGTATTTT. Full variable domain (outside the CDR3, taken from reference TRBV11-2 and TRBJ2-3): EAGVAQSPRYKIIEKRQSVAFWCNPISGHATLYWYQQILGQGPKLLIQFQNNGVVDDSQLPKDRFSAERLKGVDSTLKIQPAKLEDSAVYLCASNLPPGADTQYFGPGTRLTVL.

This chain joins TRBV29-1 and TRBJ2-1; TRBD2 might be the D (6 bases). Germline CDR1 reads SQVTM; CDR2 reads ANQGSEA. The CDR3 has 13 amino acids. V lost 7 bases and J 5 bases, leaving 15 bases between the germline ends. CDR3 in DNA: TGCAGCGACACCCGGGACTCAGACAATGAGCAGTTCTTC. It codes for CSDTRDSDNEQFF.

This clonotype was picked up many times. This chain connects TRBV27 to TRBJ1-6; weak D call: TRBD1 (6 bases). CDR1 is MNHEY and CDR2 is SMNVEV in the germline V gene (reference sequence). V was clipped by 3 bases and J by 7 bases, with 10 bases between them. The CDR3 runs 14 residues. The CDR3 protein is CASSFQGFNSPLHF. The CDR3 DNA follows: TGTGCCAGCAGTTTCCAGGGGTTCAATTCACCCCTCCACTTT.

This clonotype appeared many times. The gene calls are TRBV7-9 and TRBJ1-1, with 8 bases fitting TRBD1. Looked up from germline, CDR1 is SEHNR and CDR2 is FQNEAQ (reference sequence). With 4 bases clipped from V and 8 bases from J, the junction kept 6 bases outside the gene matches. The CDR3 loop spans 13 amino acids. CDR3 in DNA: TGTGCCAGCAGCTACGCAGGGGGCTACGAAGCTTTCTTT. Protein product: CASSYAGGYEAFF.

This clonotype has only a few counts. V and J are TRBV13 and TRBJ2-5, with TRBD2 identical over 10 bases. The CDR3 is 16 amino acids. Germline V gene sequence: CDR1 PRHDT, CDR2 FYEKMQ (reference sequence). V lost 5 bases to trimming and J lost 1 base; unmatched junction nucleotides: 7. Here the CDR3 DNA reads TGTGCCAGCAGCGATCTAGCGGGGGAAGGCCAAGAGACCCAGTACTTC. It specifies CASSDLAGEGQETQYF.

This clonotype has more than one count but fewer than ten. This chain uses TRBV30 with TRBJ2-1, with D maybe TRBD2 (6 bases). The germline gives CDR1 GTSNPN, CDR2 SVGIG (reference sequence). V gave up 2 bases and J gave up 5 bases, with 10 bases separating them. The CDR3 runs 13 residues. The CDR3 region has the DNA TGTGCCTGGAGTAGGGAGGTACACAATGAGCAGTTCTTC. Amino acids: CAWSREVHNEQFF.

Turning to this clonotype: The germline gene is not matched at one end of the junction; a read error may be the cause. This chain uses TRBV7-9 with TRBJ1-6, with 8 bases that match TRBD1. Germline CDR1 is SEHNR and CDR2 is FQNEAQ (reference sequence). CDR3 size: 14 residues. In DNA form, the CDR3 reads TGTGCCAGCAGCCCCGGACAGGGAAGCTCACCCCCCCACTTT. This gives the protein CASSPGQGSSPPHF. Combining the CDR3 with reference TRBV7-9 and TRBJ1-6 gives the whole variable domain DTGVSQNPRHKITKRGQNVTFRCDPISEHNRLYWYRQTLGQGPEFLTYFQNEAQLEKSRLLSDRFSAERPKGSFSTLEIQRTEQGDSAMYLCASSPGQGSSPPHFGNGTRLTVT.

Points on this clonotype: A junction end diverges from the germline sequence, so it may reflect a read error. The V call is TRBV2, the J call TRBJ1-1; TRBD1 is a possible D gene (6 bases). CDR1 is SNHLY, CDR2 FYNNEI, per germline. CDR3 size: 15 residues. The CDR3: CVSKLGGRRDTEAFF. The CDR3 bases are TGTGTCAGCAAATTGGGGGGGCGCCGGGACACTGAAGCTTTCTTT.

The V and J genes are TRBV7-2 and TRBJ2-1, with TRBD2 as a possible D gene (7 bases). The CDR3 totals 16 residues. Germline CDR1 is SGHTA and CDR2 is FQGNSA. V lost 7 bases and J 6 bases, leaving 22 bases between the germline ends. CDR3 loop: CASTAYGGGLVNEQFF. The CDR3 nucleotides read TGTGCCAGCACCGCTTATGGGGGGGGCTTGGTCAATGAGCAGTTCTTC.

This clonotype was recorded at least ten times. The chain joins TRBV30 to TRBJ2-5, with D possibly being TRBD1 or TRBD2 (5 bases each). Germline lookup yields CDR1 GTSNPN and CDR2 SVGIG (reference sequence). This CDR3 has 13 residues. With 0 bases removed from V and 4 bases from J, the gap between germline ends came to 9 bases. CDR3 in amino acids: CAWSVMRGETQYF. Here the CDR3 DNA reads TGTGCCTGGAGTGTAATGAGGGGAGAGACCCAGTACTTC. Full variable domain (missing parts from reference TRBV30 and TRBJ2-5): SQTIHQWPATLVQPVGSPLSLECTVEGTSNPNLYWYRQAAGRGLQLLFYSVGIGQISSEVPQNLSASRPQDRQFILSSKKLLLSDSGFYLCAWSVMRGETQYFGPGTRLLVL.

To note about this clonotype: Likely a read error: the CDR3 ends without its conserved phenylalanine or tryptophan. CDR3 residues: CASSQMTGGSFEQFL. The CDR3 DNA follows: TGCGCCAGCAGCCAAATGACAGGGGGCTCTTTTGAGCAGTTCCTC. The chain employs TRBV4-1 and TRBJ2-1, with TRBD1 matching 10 bases. The junction had 7 bases not matched to a gene; V was cut back by 2 bases and J by 9 bases. Per germline, CDR1 MGHRA and CDR2 YSYEKL. The CDR3 contains 15 residues.

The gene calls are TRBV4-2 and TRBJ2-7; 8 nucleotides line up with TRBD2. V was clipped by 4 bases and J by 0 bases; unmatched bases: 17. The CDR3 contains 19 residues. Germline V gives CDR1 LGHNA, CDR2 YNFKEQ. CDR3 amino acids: CASSLPRDQRETISYEQYF. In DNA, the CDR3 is TGTGCCAGCAGCCTTCCCCGGGACCAGCGGGAGACCATCTCCTACGAGCAGTACTTC.

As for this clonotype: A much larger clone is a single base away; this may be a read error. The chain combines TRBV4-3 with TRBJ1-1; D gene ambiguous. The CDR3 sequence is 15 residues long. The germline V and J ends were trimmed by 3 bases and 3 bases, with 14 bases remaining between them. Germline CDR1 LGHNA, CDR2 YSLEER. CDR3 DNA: TGCGCCAGCAGCCACGATGGAGTTACCGACACTGAAGCTTTCTTT. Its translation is CASSHDGVTDTEAFF.

CDR3 protein: CASSFLITDTQYF. The CDR3 coding sequence is TGTGCCAGCAGCTTCCTCATCACAGATACGCAGTATTTT. The rearrangement joins TRBV7-9 to TRBJ2-3; D is ambiguous. V was shortened by 3 bases and J by 2 bases, with 6 bases between the two germline ends. CDR1 SEHNR and CDR2 FQNEAQ come from the germline V gene (reference sequence). This CDR3 has 13 amino acids.

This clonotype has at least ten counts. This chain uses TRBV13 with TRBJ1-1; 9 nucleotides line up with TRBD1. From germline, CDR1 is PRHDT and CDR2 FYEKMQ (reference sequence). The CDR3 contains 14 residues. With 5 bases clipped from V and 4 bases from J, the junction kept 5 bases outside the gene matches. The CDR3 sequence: CASSRGQGITEAFF. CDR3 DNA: TGTGCCAGCAGCCGCGGACAGGGGATCACTGAAGCTTTCTTT.

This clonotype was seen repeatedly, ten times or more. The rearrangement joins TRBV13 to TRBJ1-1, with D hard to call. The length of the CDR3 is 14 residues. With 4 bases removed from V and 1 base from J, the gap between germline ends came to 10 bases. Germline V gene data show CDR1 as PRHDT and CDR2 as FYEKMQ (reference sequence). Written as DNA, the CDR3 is TGTGCCAGCAGCTCCATGTCCTCGAACACTGAAGCTTTCTTT. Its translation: CASSSMSSNTEAFF. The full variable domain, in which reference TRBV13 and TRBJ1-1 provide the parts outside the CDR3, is AAGVIQSPRHLIKEKRETATLKCYPIPRHDTVYWYQQGPGQDPQFLISFYEKMQSDKGSIPDRFSAQQFSDYHSELNMSSLELGDSALYFCASSSMSSNTEAFFGQGTRLTVV.

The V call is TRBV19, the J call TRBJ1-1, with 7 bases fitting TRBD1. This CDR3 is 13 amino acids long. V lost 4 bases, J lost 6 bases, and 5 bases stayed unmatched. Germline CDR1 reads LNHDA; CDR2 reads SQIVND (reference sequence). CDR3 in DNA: TGTGCCAGTAGTAAAGGGGGCATCGCTGAAGCTTTCTTT. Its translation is CASSKGGIAEAFF.